These 16 T cell receptor beta chains came from one sample sequenced in a study of blood T cells in healthy people across ages. Next came a second PCR, run for about 6 to 12 cycles, which used a sample-barcoded 5' primer along with a J-beta primer mix. TCRdb passed the 5' RACE reads through MiXCR, listing each CDR3 protein once. The sample yields 850,000 to 1,000,000 distinct CDR3 sequences, 40% to 60% seen once. Specimen: blood. Receptors were obtained from a man younger than 40 in good health.

V gene TRBV29-1 combines with J gene TRBJ2-7; TRBD1 agrees at 7 bases. CDR1 and CDR2 from the germline V gene are SQVTM and ANQGSEA. The CDR3 sequence is 13 residues long. CDR3 amino acids: CSAWGQQTNEQYF. Written as DNA, the CDR3 is TGCAGTGCCTGGGGACAGCAGACCAACGAGCAGTACTTC.

The chain combines TRBV10-3 with TRBJ2-7, with 10 nucleotides matching TRBD2. J lost 1 base, V lost 2 bases, and 5 bases had no gene match. Germline V gene data show CDR1 as ENHRY and CDR2 as SYGVKD. This CDR3 has 16 amino acids. CDR3 sequence reads: CAISELSSGGSYEQYF. As DNA, the CDR3 is TGTGCCATCAGTGAGCTGTCTAGCGGGGGTTCCTACGAGCAGTACTTC.

With regard to this clonotype: The likely explanation is a read error, given a far larger clone one base away. The chain carries TRBV7-2 and TRBJ2-1; unclear D gene. Trimming removed 5 bases from V and 13 bases from J, with 18 bases in between. The CDR3 sequence is 13 residues long. Germline values: CDR1 SGHTA, CDR2 FQGNSA. The CDR3 here is CASSPGSQETQFF. The CDR3 bases are TGTGCCAGCAGCCCCGGGTCACAAGAGACCCAGTTCTTC.

In its sample, this clonotype was seen a few times. V is TRBV18 and J is TRBJ2-7, with a possible D match to TRBD1 (6 bases). There are 13 residues in the CDR3. Germline V lookup: CDR1 KGHSH, CDR2 LQKENI. The V and J ends lost 3 bases and 5 bases respectively, with 11 bases between them. CDR3 in amino acids: CASSPTQGNEQYF. The CDR3 DNA is TGTGCCAGCTCACCCACACAGGGTAACGAGCAGTACTTC. Full variable domain (remainder filled in from reference TRBV18 and TRBJ2-7): NAGVMQNPRHLVRRRGQEARLRCSPMKGHSHVYWYRQLPEEGLKFMVYLQKENIIDESGMPKERFSAEFPKEGPSILRIQQVVRGDSAAYFCASSPTQGNEQYFGPGTRLTVT.

The chain recombines TRBV30 with TRBJ2-1, with D hard to call. The V and J ends lost 7 bases and 7 bases respectively, with 14 bases between them. The germline V gene encodes CDR1 GTSNPN and CDR2 SVGIG (reference sequence). CDR3 length: 12 residues. The CDR3 DNA follows: TGTGCCTTAAATTCGCAGGTGAATGAGCAGTTCTTC. This translates into CALNSQVNEQFF.

This clonotype was recorded a few times. This chain's CDR3 is CASRTGTAVLQQYF. In DNA, the CDR3 is TGTGCCAGCAGGACCGGGACAGCCGTTTTGCAGCAGTACTTC. The chain employs TRBV6-1 and TRBJ2-5; 7 positions agree with TRBD1. The CDR3 sequence is 14 residues long. Trimming took 6 bases from V and 11 from J; bases not matched to a gene: 15. Germline CDR1 is MNHNS and CDR2 is SASEGT.

The rearrangement links TRBV29-1 to TRBJ1-2, with 7 bases fitting TRBD1. The germline V gene has CDR1 SQVTM and CDR2 ANQGSEA. The V segment lost 6 bases and the J segment 2 bases; nucleotides outside the gene matches: 9. The CDR3 loop spans 14 amino acids. The DNA for the CDR3 is TGCAGCGTCCCGGACCCGACAGGGAACTATGGCTACACCTTC. Encoded protein: CSVPDPTGNYGYTF.

The chain combines TRBV4-2 with TRBJ2-3; 8 nucleotides match TRBD2. There are 15 residues in the CDR3. The germline gives CDR1 LGHNA, CDR2 YNFKEQ. J gave up 4 bases and V 2 bases, and 5 bases lay outside the gene matches. CDR3 DNA: TGTGCCAGCAGCCAAAAGCGGGGGAGTTCAGATACGCAGTATTTT. Protein product: CASSQKRGSSDTQYF.

CDR3 coding DNA: TGTGCCAGCAGCCAGATGAATAGCAATCAGCCCCAGCATTTT. It yields the protein CASSQMNSNQPQHF. The chain joins TRBV3-1 to TRBJ1-5; unclear D gene. V shed 3 bases and J shed 0 bases, with 6 bases lying between them. The CDR3 has 14 amino acids. The germline V gene has CDR1 LGHDT and CDR2 YNNKEL (reference sequence).

V and J are TRBV2 and TRBJ1-5, with D possibly matching TRBD1 (6 bases). Looked up from germline, CDR1 is SNHLY and CDR2 is FYNNEI. There are 14 residues in the CDR3. The V and J ends lost 7 bases and 2 bases respectively, with 12 bases between them. This CDR3 is CASTGVYGNQPQHF. CDR3 coding DNA: TGTGCCAGCACAGGGGTATATGGCAATCAGCCCCAGCATTTT.

The genes are TRBV5-1 and TRBJ2-5; perhaps TRBD2 as D (5 bases). The length of the CDR3 is 16 residues. Trimming shortened V by 0 bases and J by 5 bases, and 17 bases separated the two germline ends. The germline V gene encodes CDR1 SGHRS and CDR2 YFSETQ. DNA for the CDR3: TGCGCCAGCAGCTTGGGCCTGTCTCGGGGTGACGAGACCCAGTACTTC. This sequence encodes CASSLGLSRGDETQYF. Full variable domain (missing parts from reference TRBV5-1 and TRBJ2-5): KAGVTQTPRYLIKTRGQQVTLSCSPISGHRSVSWYQQTPGQGLQFLFEYFSETQRNKGNFPGRFSGRQFSNSRSEMNVSTLELGDSALYLCASSLGLSRGDETQYFGPGTRLLVL.

This sequence joins TRBV28 and TRBJ2-1; 9 bases fit TRBD2. The J call could be wrong; TRBJ2-7 is a better fit for the DNA end. The CDR3 length is 17 residues. In germline, CDR1 is MDHEN, CDR2 SYDVKM. The CDR3 region is CASSKPFTSGPYNEQYF. The CDR3 DNA reads as TGTGCCAGCAGCAAACCCTTCACTAGCGGGCCTTACAATGAGCAGTACTTC.

The chain couples TRBV6-1 to TRBJ1-2, with 8 bases matching TRBD1. Germline CDR1 reads MNHNS; CDR2 reads SASEGT. This CDR3 has 18 amino acids. J gave up 0 bases and V 4 bases, and 13 bases lay outside the gene matches. The CDR3, as DNA: TGTGCCAGCAGTGCCCAGGGACAGGAAAGACCCGCTAACTATGGCTACACCTTC. This translates into CASSAQGQERPANYGYTF.

About this clonotype: A much larger clone lies a single base off, so this may be a read error. The rearrangement uses TRBV28 and TRBJ2-7, with a weak D call TRBD1 (6 bases). The J call may be wrong; the DNA end is better matched by TRBJ2-5. The CDR3 loop spans 14 amino acids. Germline V gives CDR1 MDHEN, CDR2 SYDVKM. CDR3 nucleotide sequence: TGTGCCAGCAGTTCCAGGGGCCTCAAGGAGACCCAGTACTTC. It specifies CASSSRGLKETQYF.

This clonotype was counted at least ten times. The chain employs TRBV29-1 and TRBJ2-5, with D possibly TRBD1 on 6 matching bases. This CDR3 is built from 14 residues. The V and J ends lost 4 bases and 4 bases respectively, with 16 bases between them. Germline CDR1 reads SQVTM; CDR2 reads ANQGSEA. The CDR3 sequence: CSVVGVAGVETQYF. The CDR3 nucleotides are TGCAGCGTTGTCGGGGTCGCAGGGGTAGAGACCCAGTACTTC.

V and J are TRBV15 and TRBJ2-3; weak D call: TRBD2 (6 bases). Between the trimmed V and J ends, which lost 1 base and 1 base, there was a span of 6 bases. There are 14 residues in the CDR3. The V gene's germline CDR1 is LNHNV and CDR2 YYDKDF (reference sequence). The CDR3 is CATSRGGGTDTQYF. The CDR3 coding sequence is TGTGCCACCAGCAGAGGCGGGGGCACAGATACGCAGTATTTT.